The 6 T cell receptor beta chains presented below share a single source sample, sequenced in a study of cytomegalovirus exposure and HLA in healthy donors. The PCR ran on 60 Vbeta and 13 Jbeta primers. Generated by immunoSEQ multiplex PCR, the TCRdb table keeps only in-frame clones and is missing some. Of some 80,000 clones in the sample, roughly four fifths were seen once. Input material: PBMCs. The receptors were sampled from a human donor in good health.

The CDR3 sequence is CASSLTDRNTEAFF. The CDR3 DNA reads as TGTGCCAGCAGTTTAACGGACAGAAACACTGAAGCTTTCTTT. The V call is TRBV27, the J call TRBJ1-1; perhaps TRBD1 as D (6 bases). Per the germline V gene, CDR1 is MNHEY and CDR2 is SMNVEV (reference sequence). This CDR3 region has 14 residues. V lost 2 bases, J lost 2 bases, and 9 bases lay in between.

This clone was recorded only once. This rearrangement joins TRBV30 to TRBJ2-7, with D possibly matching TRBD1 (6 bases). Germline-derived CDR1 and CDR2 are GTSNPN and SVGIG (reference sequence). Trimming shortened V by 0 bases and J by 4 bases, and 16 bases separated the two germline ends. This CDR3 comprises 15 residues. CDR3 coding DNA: TGTGCCTGGAGTGTCCGGGGACACCCTTTTTACGAGCAGTACTTC. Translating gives CAWSVRGHPFYEQYF.

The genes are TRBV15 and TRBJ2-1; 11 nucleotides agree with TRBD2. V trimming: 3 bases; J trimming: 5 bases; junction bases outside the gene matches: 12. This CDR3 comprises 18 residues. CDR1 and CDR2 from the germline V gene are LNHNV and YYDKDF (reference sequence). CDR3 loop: CATSRGSSGGPWNNEQFF. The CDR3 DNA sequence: TGTGCCACCAGCAGGGGTTCTAGCGGGGGGCCTTGGAACAATGAGCAGTTCTTC.

CDR3 region: CASSIRGFDEQYF. The CDR3 region has the DNA TGTGCCAGTAGTATTCGGGGGTTCGACGAGCAGTACTTC. This sequence joins TRBV19 and TRBJ2-7; D is perhaps TRBD2 (6 bases). Germline CDR1 is LNHDA and CDR2 is SQIVND (reference sequence). This CDR3 is built from 13 residues. The V gene lost 3 bases and the J gene lost 5 bases, with 11 bases spanning the gap.

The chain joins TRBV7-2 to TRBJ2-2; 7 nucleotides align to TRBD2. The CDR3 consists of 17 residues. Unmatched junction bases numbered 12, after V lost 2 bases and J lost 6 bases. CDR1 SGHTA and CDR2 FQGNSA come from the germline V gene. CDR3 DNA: TGTGCCAGCAGCTTAATTTGGGGACTAACAGCCCCCGGGGAGCTGTTTTTT. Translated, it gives CASSLIWGLTAPGELFF.

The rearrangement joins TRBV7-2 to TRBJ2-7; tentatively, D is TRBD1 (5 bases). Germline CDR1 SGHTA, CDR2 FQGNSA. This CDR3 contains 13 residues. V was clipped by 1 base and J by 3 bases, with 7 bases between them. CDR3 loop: CASSLGQLYEQYF. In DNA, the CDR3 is TGTGCCAGCAGCTTAGGACAGCTCTACGAGCAGTACTTC.